The 25 T cell receptor beta chains below were found in one sample sequenced in a study of blood T cell repertoires in COVID-19. Profiled with immunoSEQ multiplex PCR; TCRdb holds only in-frame clones, not every one. The table has fewer than 600,000 clones, roughly 89% seen once; the top ten hold approximately 0.9%. Sample: peripheral blood. The receptors shown here come from a man between 18 and 29 years old with COVID-19, enrolled during active disease.

In its sample, this clone was seen many times. The chain uses TRBV6-5 and TRBJ2-5; 8 nucleotides agree with TRBD1. V lost 5 bases, J lost 4 bases, and 6 bases stayed unmatched. CDR1 and CDR2 from the germline V gene are MNHEY and SVGAGI. The CDR3 totals 14 residues. The CDR3 DNA follows: TGTGCCAGCAGTACAACAGGGGGGATAGAGACCCAGTACTTC. Protein sequence: CASSTTGGIETQYF.

V usage is TRBV3-1 (or the pseudogene TRBV3-2) and J usage is TRBJ2-7; 7 positions match TRBD1. The CDR3 has 14 residues. Germline CDR1 reads LGHDT; CDR2 reads YNNKEL (reference sequence). Germline trimming cut 4 bases from V and 1 base from J; bases unmatched to any gene: 4. CDR3 coding DNA: TGTGCCAGCAGCCCCCCGGACAGGTCCTACGAGCAGTACTTC. Its translation: CASSPPDRSYEQYF.

This clone was recorded a few times. This chain uses TRBV6-6 with TRBJ1-2, with D hard to call. The CDR3 loop spans 11 amino acids. V lost 6 bases to trimming and J lost 6 bases, with 8 bases between them. CDR1 MNHNY and CDR2 SVGAGI come from the germline V gene (reference sequence). The CDR3 coding sequence is TGTGCCAGCAGACGGGTGCATGGCTACACCTTC. It is translated as CASRRVHGYTF.

The V and J genes are TRBV30 and TRBJ2-3; 14 nucleotides line up with TRBD2. J lost 4 bases, V lost 1 base, and 4 bases had no gene match. The CDR3 loop spans 16 amino acids. CDR1 and CDR2 (germline): GTSNPN, SVGIG (reference sequence). CDR3 sequence: CAWSDGTSGSADTQYF. In nucleotides, the CDR3 is TGTGCCTGGAGTGACGGGACTAGCGGGAGTGCAGATACGCAGTATTTT.

There are a few counts of this clone. This sequence joins TRBV18 and TRBJ1-5; D is possibly TRBD1 (6 bases). The germline V and J ends were trimmed by 8 bases and 2 bases, with 16 bases remaining between them. Germline assignment: CDR1 KGHSH and CDR2 LQKENI. This CDR3 has 15 residues. CDR3 in amino acids: CASTNQGNGNQPQHF. Here the CDR3 DNA reads TGTGCCAGCACGAATCAGGGGAACGGCAATCAGCCCCAGCATTTT.

The J gene is TRBJ2-7, the V gene TRBV6-1; D possibly corresponds to TRBD1 (5 bases). The V gene's germline CDR1 is MNHNS and CDR2 SASEGT. The CDR3 extends over 14 amino acids. V dropped 0 bases and J dropped 3 bases, with 9 bases sitting between them. The CDR3 DNA sequence: TGTGCCAGCAGTGAAGCAGGGGTGAACTACGAGCAGTACTTC. This sequence encodes CASSEAGVNYEQYF.

This clone was detected a few times. DNA of the CDR3: TGTGCCAGCAGCCAGGACACAATAAAACTGTTTTTT. This codes for CASSQDTIKLFF. This chain uses TRBV7-9 with TRBJ1-4, with a weak D call TRBD1 (5 bases). Germline CDR1 and CDR2: SEHNR and FQNEAQ (reference sequence). Deletions cut 5 bases from V and 10 bases from J, with 11 bases between. The CDR3 sequence is 12 residues long. The full variable domain, in which reference TRBV7-9 and TRBJ1-4 provide the parts outside the CDR3, is DTGVSQNPRHKITKRGQNVTFRCDPISEHNRLYWYRQTLGQGPEFLTYFQNEAQLEKSRLLSDRFSAERPKGSFSTLEIQRTEQGDSAMYLCASSQDTIKLFFGSGTQLSVL.

The chain has TRBV7-2 and TRBJ2-1; 7 nucleotides align to TRBD1. With 5 bases clipped from V and 4 bases from J, the junction kept 8 bases outside the gene matches. The CDR3 has 15 amino acids. CDR1 is SGHTA, CDR2 FQGNSA, per germline. The CDR3 spells CASSPSGTVYNEQFF. CDR3 in DNA: TGTGCCAGCAGCCCTTCCGGGACAGTATACAATGAGCAGTTCTTC.

On this clone itself: At one end the junction does not follow the germline gene, possibly because of a read error. The V gene is TRBV7-7, the J gene TRBJ1-3; 8 nucleotides align to TRBD1. Germline V gene data show CDR1 as SSHAT and CDR2 as FNYEAQ (reference sequence). CDR3 length: 17 residues. DNA for the CDR3: TGTGCTAGCAGCTCGATCCTAACAGGGGGCTCTGGAAACACCATATATTTT. Residues: CASSSILTGGSGNTIYF.

The J gene is TRBJ1-3, the V gene TRBV7-9, with TRBD1 identical over 9 bases. Unmatched junction bases numbered 14, after V lost 7 bases and J lost 1 base. The CDR3 has 18 residues. CDR1 and CDR2 (germline): SEHNR, FQNEAQ (reference sequence). In DNA form, the CDR3 reads TGTGCCAGCACCATCGAAGGGCCCGGGACAGGGTCTGGAAACACCATATATTTT. It codes for CASTIEGPGTGSGNTIYF. The whole variable domain, remainder taken from reference TRBV7-9 and TRBJ1-3, is DTGVSQNPRHKITKRGQNVTFRCDPISEHNRLYWYRQTLGQGPEFLTYFQNEAQLEKSRLLSDRFSAERPKGSFSTLEIQRTEQGDSAMYLCASTIEGPGTGSGNTIYFGEGSWLTVV.

The gene calls are TRBV19 and TRBJ1-5, with TRBD1 as a possible D gene (6 bases). V was clipped by 3 bases and J by 6 bases, with 18 bases between them. CDR1 is LNHDA and CDR2 is SQIVND in the germline V gene (reference sequence). CDR3 length: 16 amino acids. CDR3 region: CASSISPGGGPQPQHF. CDR3 sequence (DNA): TGTGCCAGTAGTATTAGTCCGGGGGGGGGCCCTCAGCCCCAGCATTTT.

The genes are TRBV9 and TRBJ1-3; TRBD1 is a possible D gene (5 bases). The length of the CDR3 is 18 residues. Trimming stripped 2 bases from V and 0 bases from J, with 18 bases between. Germline values: CDR1 SGDLS, CDR2 YYNGEE. The CDR3 region has the DNA TGTGCCAGCAGCGTCGATCTTCAGGTGGGGGGCTCTGGAAACACCATATATTTT. Translated: CASSVDLQVGGSGNTIYF.

As DNA, the CDR3 is TGTGCCAGCAGCCCAGGGTTTCAGGGCGAAAAACTGTTTTTT. This gives the protein CASSPGFQGEKLFF. The chain has TRBV5-4 and TRBJ1-4; a possible D gene is TRBD1 (5 bases). CDR3 length: 14 residues. Trimming cost V 4 bases and J 8 bases, with 15 bases left between them. From germline, CDR1 is SGHNT and CDR2 YYREEE (reference sequence). Complete variable domain (other parts from reference TRBV5-4 and TRBJ1-4): ETGVTQSPTHLIKTRGQQVTLRCSSQSGHNTVSWYQQALGQGPQFIFQYYREEENGRGNFPPRFSGLQFPNYSSELNVNALELDDSALYLCASSPGFQGEKLFFGSGTQLSVL.

The genes are TRBV19 and TRBJ1-5; no clear D. CDR1 and CDR2 (germline): LNHDA, SQIVND (reference sequence). This CDR3 region has 13 residues. Trimming took 7 bases from V and 7 from J, leaving 14 bases between them. The CDR3 reads CASTLYPGQPQHF. In DNA, the CDR3 is TGTGCCAGTACCTTATACCCGGGGCAGCCCCAGCATTTT. The whole variable domain, filled in from reference TRBV19 and TRBJ1-5, reads DGGITQSPKYLFRKEGQNVTLSCEQNLNHDAMYWYRQDPGQGLRLIYYSQIVNDFQKGDIAEGYSVSREKKESFPLTVTSAQKNPTAFYLCASTLYPGQPQHFGDGTRLSIL.

This clone was picked up one time. The chain has TRBV5-4 and TRBJ2-3; 14 positions match TRBD2. CDR1 is SGHNT, CDR2 YYREEE, per germline (reference sequence). The CDR3 contains 15 residues. V lost 3 bases to trimming and J lost 6 bases; unmatched junction nucleotides: 3. CDR3 in amino acids: CASSWGTSGGDTQYF. In DNA form, the CDR3 reads TGTGCCAGCAGCTGGGGGACTAGCGGGGGCGATACGCAGTATTTT. The whole variable domain, filled in from reference TRBV5-4 and TRBJ2-3, reads ETGVTQSPTHLIKTRGQQVTLRCSSQSGHNTVSWYQQALGQGPQFIFQYYREEENGRGNFPPRFSGLQFPNYSSELNVNALELDDSALYLCASSWGTSGGDTQYFGPGTRLTVL.

The rearrangement joins TRBV7-9 to TRBJ1-4, with D unclear. CDR1 is SEHNR and CDR2 is FQNEAQ in the germline V gene (reference sequence). The CDR3 loop spans 13 amino acids. The germline V and J ends were trimmed by 1 base and 8 bases, with 8 bases remaining between them. The CDR3 DNA follows: TGTGCCAGCAGCTTAGTCCGCGAGGAAAAACTGTTTTTT. It translates to CASSLVREEKLFF.

The CDR3 DNA reads TGTGCCAGCAGCGCCACCACTAGGAGGCCCGGGGAGCTGTTTTTT. Its translation is CASSATTRRPGELFF. The chain has TRBV3-1 (or the pseudogene TRBV3-2) and TRBJ2-2, with a possible D match to TRBD2 (5 bases). The V gene lost 5 bases and the J gene lost 6 bases, with 16 bases spanning the gap. CDR3 length equals 15 residues. Germline values: CDR1 LGHDT, CDR2 YNNKEL (reference sequence).

The rearrangement uses TRBV9 and TRBJ2-5, with D perhaps TRBD2 (5 bases). This CDR3 has 13 residues. The V end was cut by 3 bases, the J end by 2 bases, with 8 bases between. The germline V gene encodes CDR1 SGDLS and CDR2 YYNGEE. CDR3 nucleotides: TGTGCCAGCAGCGCCCGACTACAAGAGACCCAGTACTTC. Residues: CASSARLQETQYF.

The V call is TRBV5-1, the J call TRBJ1-1, with D possibly TRBD1 on 5 matching bases. V was cut by 7 bases and J by 0 bases, with 13 bases left in between. The CDR3 is made up of 14 amino acids. CDR1 SGHRS and CDR2 YFSETQ come from the germline V gene. The CDR3 region is CASYVGTMNTEAFF. In DNA form, the CDR3 reads TGCGCCAGCTATGTAGGGACTATGAACACTGAAGCTTTCTTT. The entire variable domain, with the rest obtained from reference TRBV5-1 and TRBJ1-1, is as follows: KAGVTQTPRYLIKTRGQQVTLSCSPISGHRSVSWYQQTPGQGLQFLFEYFSETQRNKGNFPGRFSGRQFSNSRSEMNVSTLELGDSALYLCASYVGTMNTEAFFGQGTRLTVV.

The gene calls are TRBV9 and TRBJ2-1; TRBD2 matches at 8 bases. V was pared by 4 bases and J by 6 bases, with 9 bases of the junction left unmatched. From germline, CDR1 is SGDLS and CDR2 YYNGEE. The CDR3 covers 15 residues. The CDR3 nucleotides are TGTGCCAGCAGCTTCAGCGGGAGTCCCCGCAATGAGCAGTTCTTC. Translating it yields CASSFSGSPRNEQFF.

This sequence joins TRBV7-2 and TRBJ1-1; D unresolved. The CDR3 is made up of 13 amino acids. Germline CDR1 reads SGHTA; CDR2 reads FQGNSA. Trimming stripped 3 bases from V and 4 bases from J, with 9 bases between. The CDR3 here is CASSFLGSTEAFF. In DNA form, the CDR3 reads TGTGCCAGCAGCTTTTTAGGGAGCACTGAAGCTTTCTTT.

J is TRBJ2-7 and V is TRBV7-9; perhaps TRBD2 as D (5 bases). Germline CDR1 SEHNR, CDR2 FQNEAQ (reference sequence). Trimming took off 6 bases at V and 0 bases at J, with 12 bases between the two ends. This CDR3 is 14 amino acids long. This CDR3 is CASSYDYDSYEQYF. The DNA of the CDR3 is TGTGCCAGCAGTTACGACTACGACTCCTACGAGCAGTACTTC.

CDR3 DNA: TGTGCCAGTAGTGTCAGCCGGGCCTCGGGAAATCAGCCCCAGCATTTT. Residues: CASSVSRASGNQPQHF. This chain connects TRBV19 to TRBJ1-5; D not certain. The V gene lost 5 bases and the J gene lost 4 bases, with 18 bases spanning the gap. CDR3 size: 16 residues. Germline CDR1 is LNHDA and CDR2 is SQIVND (reference sequence).

This rearrangement joins TRBV10-3 to TRBJ2-5; 8 bases are a match to TRBD2. This CDR3 is built from 14 residues. Germline lookup yields CDR1 ENHRY and CDR2 SYGVKD. Trimming removed 3 bases from V and 9 bases from J; junction bases left unmatched: 9. The CDR3 is CAISDIAGGAAQYF. CDR3 bases: TGTGCCATCAGTGACATCGCCGGGGGGGCTGCCCAGTACTTC.

V and J are TRBV10-3 and TRBJ2-7; perhaps TRBD1 as D (6 bases). This CDR3 region has 13 residues. Germline V CDR1 and CDR2: ENHRY, SYGVKD. Trimming left V 3 bases short and J 7 bases short, with 13 bases between. The CDR3 DNA follows: TGTGCCATCAGTGAAGTGGGACAAAGGGAGCAGTACTTC. This codes for CAISEVGQREQYF.